Listed here are 30 T cell receptor beta chains from one sample, sequenced in a study of shared clonotypes between healthy human individuals. Data came from immunoSEQ multiplex PCR; TCRdb stores just in-frame clones and leaves some out. The sample comprises about 490,000 clones, around 85% of which are singletons, and approximately 11% rests with the top ten. Specimen: PBMCs. These receptors were obtained from a middle-aged woman in good health. Some clones in this sample may be carry-over from other donors' samples.

The chain links TRBV18 to TRBJ1-1; 8 bases map to TRBD1. The CDR3 length is 13 residues. Germline V lookup: CDR1 KGHSH, CDR2 LQKENI. Losses at the gene ends were 4 bases for V and 5 bases for J; bases not matched to a gene: 3. The CDR3 coding sequence is TGTGCCAGCTCACGGGGGGACAGGACTGAAGCTTTCTTT. Translated, it gives CASSRGDRTEAFF.

Notes on this clone: With only one base between it and a far larger clone, this is likely a read error. Additional DNA sequences in this sample encode the identical CDR3. The V gene is TRBV7-8, the J gene TRBJ1-5, with 9 bases identical to TRBD1. V dropped 5 bases and J dropped 5; count of bases not matched to a gene: 7. CDR1 and CDR2 (germline): SGHVS, FQNEAQ. This CDR3 has 15 amino acids. The CDR3 protein is CASSPGTGSDQPQHF. In DNA form, the CDR3 reads TGTGCCAGCAGCCCAGGGACAGGGTCGGATCAGCCCCAGCATTTT.

The chain is built from TRBV7-9 and TRBJ2-5; D unresolved. Trimming cost V 1 base and J 1 base, with 7 bases left between them. CDR3 length: 14 residues. Germline V gives CDR1 SEHNR, CDR2 FQNEAQ (reference sequence). The CDR3 reads CASSLGQLQETQYF. The CDR3, as DNA: TGTGCCAGCAGCTTAGGGCAGCTCCAAGAGACCCAGTACTTC. Filled out from reference TRBV7-9 and TRBJ2-5, the complete variable domain reads DTGVSQNPRHKITKRGQNVTFRCDPISEHNRLYWYRQTLGQGPEFLTYFQNEAQLEKSRLLSDRFSAERPKGSFSTLEIQRTEQGDSAMYLCASSLGQLQETQYFGPGTRLLVL.

In this sample, this clone turned up many times. The gene calls are TRBV9 and TRBJ2-1; TRBD2 matches at 7 bases. Germline assignment: CDR1 SGDLS and CDR2 YYNGEE. J lost 0 bases, V lost 7 bases, and 1 base had no gene match. The CDR3 contains 13 residues. In DNA, the CDR3 is TGTGCCAGCGGGAGGGACTCCTACAATGAGCAGTTCTTC. Residues: CASGRDSYNEQFF.

This chain links TRBV7-2 with TRBJ1-1; no clear D. Germline V lookup: CDR1 SGHTA, CDR2 FQGNSA. Trimming took 2 bases from V and 1 from J, leaving 5 bases between them. The CDR3 runs to 13 residues. The CDR3 sequence is CASSLFENTEAFF. DNA for the CDR3: TGTGCCAGCAGCTTATTCGAGAACACTGAAGCTTTCTTT.

The chain recombines TRBV5-1 with TRBJ2-5, with D unclear. Germline V gene data show CDR1 as SGHRS and CDR2 as YFSETQ. With 3 bases removed from V and 1 base from J, the gap between germline ends came to 10 bases. The length of the CDR3 is 14 residues. In DNA, the CDR3 is TGCGCCAGCAGCTCACTCGACCTCCAAGAGACCCAGTACTTC. The encoded protein is CASSSLDLQETQYF.

Regarding this clone: A much more abundant neighbour one base away suggests this may be a read error. CDR3 residues: CASSPGTVYGYTF. CDR3 sequence (DNA): TGTGCCAGCAGCCCAGGGACGGTCTATGGCTACACCTTC. The gene calls are TRBV11-1 and TRBJ1-2; tentatively, D is TRBD1 (5 bases). Trimming cost V 5 bases and J 4 bases, with 11 bases left between them. Per germline, CDR1 SGHAT and CDR2 FQDESV (reference sequence). CDR3 length: 13 amino acids.

Turning to this clone: One base separates it from a far larger clone, so it is likely a read error. This sequence joins TRBV6-1 and TRBJ2-7; TRBD1 aligns across 8 bases. V was clipped by 5 bases and J by 1 base; unmatched bases: 7. This CDR3 is 15 amino acids long. CDR1 and CDR2 from the germline V gene are MNHNS and SASEGT. In DNA, the CDR3 is TGTGCCAGCAGTTTTGAGGGACAGGAATCCTACGAGCAGTACTTC. Translated, it gives CASSFEGQESYEQYF.

This clone was detected a few times. It differs at one base from a far larger clone, so likely a read error. This CDR3 is also generated by other DNA sequences in the sample. The chain recombines TRBV11-2 with TRBJ1-2; possibly TRBD1 for D (5 bases). Germline assignment: CDR1 SGHAT and CDR2 FQNNGV. The CDR3 consists of 15 residues. The V end was cut by 3 bases, the J end by 8 bases, with 19 bases between. CDR3 sequence reads: CASSLGGSAGYGYTF. The CDR3 DNA sequence: TGTGCCAGCAGCTTGGGGGGGTCGGCGGGCTACGGCTACACCTTC.

This rearrangement joins TRBV6-4 to TRBJ2-3; 10 nucleotides agree with TRBD1. CDR3 length: 13 residues. With 8 bases clipped from V and 3 bases from J, the junction kept 2 bases outside the gene matches. CDR1 and CDR2 from the germline V gene are MRHNA and SNTAGT. CDR3 region: CASGTGETDTQYF. Written as DNA, the CDR3 is TGTGCCAGCGGGACAGGGGAGACAGATACGCAGTATTTT.

The J gene is TRBJ1-1, the V gene TRBV5-1; perhaps TRBD1 as D (5 bases). The CDR3 has 18 amino acids. V shed 0 bases and J shed 1 base, with 19 bases lying between them. Per the germline V gene, CDR1 is SGHRS and CDR2 is YFSETQ. CDR3 in DNA: TGCGCCAGCAGCTTGGCCCCCCAGGGTACGGGGGGGAACACTGAAGCTTTCTTT. Translation: CASSLAPQGTGGNTEAFF.

The chain links TRBV19 to TRBJ2-1; D might be TRBD1 (6 bases). CDR1 is LNHDA, CDR2 SQIVND, per germline (reference sequence). Trimming took 4 bases from V and 2 from J, leaving 21 bases between them. This CDR3 has 18 amino acids. CDR3 region: CASSTPTDSILPYNEQFF. The CDR3, as DNA: TGTGCCAGTAGTACCCCTACGGACAGCATTCTACCCTACAATGAGCAGTTCTTC.

The V gene is TRBV30, the J gene TRBJ2-7; no clear D gene. Germline CDR1 is GTSNPN and CDR2 is SVGIG (reference sequence). Deletions cut 5 bases from V and 6 bases from J, with 14 bases between. The CDR3 runs to 12 residues. The CDR3: CAWAQDELEQYF. The CDR3 DNA follows: TGTGCCTGGGCCCAGGACGAGCTCGAGCAGTACTTC.

The CDR3 protein is CASSPPGRPYEQYF. CDR3 coding DNA: TGTGCCAGCAGTCCCCCCGGACGACCCTACGAGCAGTACTTC. The chain has TRBV28 and TRBJ2-7; D remains ambiguous. CDR3 length equals 14 residues. Per germline, CDR1 MDHEN and CDR2 SYDVKM. Trimming cost V 5 bases and J 2 bases, with 13 bases left between them.

V gene TRBV19 combines with J gene TRBJ1-4; no clear D. Trimming took 7 bases from V and 0 from J, leaving 9 bases between them. This CDR3 has 14 amino acids. CDR1 and CDR2 from the germline V gene are LNHDA and SQIVND (reference sequence). As DNA, the CDR3 is TGTGCCAGTACTGGACGAGCAACTAATGAAAAACTGTTTTTT. Translation gives CASTGRATNEKLFF.

This clone was seen only a few times. This chain links TRBV4-1 with TRBJ2-2; 7 bases fit TRBD2. This CDR3 has 17 residues. After removal of 4 bases from V and 2 bases from J, the junction contained 10 bases not matched to a gene. Per germline, CDR1 MGHRA and CDR2 YSYEKL. As DNA, the CDR3 is TGCGCCAGCAGCCGGAGTGCTAGCGGAGCTAACACCGGGGAGCTGTTTTTT. This codes for CASSRSASGANTGELFF.

The J gene is TRBJ2-4, the V gene TRBV23-1; D possibly corresponds to TRBD1 (6 bases). TRBV23-1 is marked as an open reading frame, function uncertain. Trimming cost V 1 base and J 4 bases, with 17 bases left between them. There are 17 residues in the CDR3. CDR3 amino acids: CASSQFTGLNRKNIQYF. CDR3 bases: TGCGCCAGCAGTCAATTTACAGGGCTAAACAGAAAAAACATTCAGTACTTC.

The CDR3 bases are TGCGCCAGCAGCTTGGATCAGCGCCCAGTCTACAATGAGCAGTTCTTC. Amino acids: CASSLDQRPVYNEQFF. The chain employs TRBV5-1 and TRBJ2-1; D is uncertain. CDR1 and CDR2 (germline): SGHRS, YFSETQ. This CDR3 spans 16 amino acids. V gave up 0 bases and J gave up 3 bases, with 13 bases separating them.

The J gene is TRBJ2-3, the V gene TRBV29-1; D tentatively reads TRBD1 or TRBD2 (5 bases each). Trimming left V 6 bases short and J 0 bases short, with 10 bases between. Germline CDR1 SQVTM, CDR2 ANQGSEA. The CDR3 is made up of 13 amino acids. This CDR3 is CSVKRDSTDTQYF. CDR3 nucleotides: TGCAGCGTGAAACGGGACAGCACAGATACGCAGTATTTT.

V and J are TRBV28 and TRBJ2-6, with no clear D. Germline CDR1 MDHEN, CDR2 SYDVKM. The CDR3 totals 14 residues. Trimming removed 10 bases at V and 0 bases at J, with 10 bases between. CDR3 DNA sequence: TGTGCCACACAAATAGTCTCTGGGGCCAACGTCCTGACTTTC. It is translated as CATQIVSGANVLTF. Based on the CDR3 plus reference TRBV28 and TRBJ2-6, the full variable domain is DVKVTQSSRYLVKRTGEKVFLECVQDMDHENMFWYRQDPGLGLRLIYFSYDVKMKEKGDIPEGYSVSREKKERFSLILESASTNQTSMYLCATQIVSGANVLTFGAGSRLTVL.

In this sample, this clone turned up a few times. A much larger clone sits a single nucleotide away, making a read error possible. The V and J genes are TRBV5-1 and TRBJ2-1; 8 bases line up with TRBD2. Germline V gene lookup returns CDR1 SGHRS and CDR2 YFSETQ. With V trimmed by 4 bases and J by 10 bases, 13 bases remained unmatched. The CDR3 has 15 residues. CDR3 amino acids: CASSEPGLVGVEQFF. DNA for the CDR3: TGCGCCAGCAGCGAACCGGGACTAGTGGGAGTCGAGCAGTTCTTC. The full variable domain, rest sourced from reference TRBV5-1 and TRBJ2-1, is KAGVTQTPRYLIKTRGQQVTLSCSPISGHRSVSWYQQTPGQGLQFLFEYFSETQRNKGNFPGRFSGRQFSNSRSEMNVSTLELGDSALYLCASSEPGLVGVEQFFGPGTRLTVL.

As regards this clone: This likely stems from a read error, as it lies one base from a far larger clone. The sample holds other DNA sequences that translate to the same CDR3. The V gene is TRBV30, the J gene TRBJ2-1; 16 bases fit TRBD2. The CDR3 covers 14 residues. Germline CDR1 is GTSNPN and CDR2 is SVGIG (reference sequence). CDR3 amino acids: CAWGLAGGFYEQFF. CDR3 bases: TGCGCCTGGGGACTAGCGGGAGGGTTTTATGAGCAGTTCTTC.

Notes on this clone: A far larger clone differs by one base, so this is likely a read error. V and J are TRBV29-1 and TRBJ1-2; no reliable D call. The germline V and J ends were trimmed by 5 bases and 6 bases, with 19 bases remaining between them. The CDR3 runs to 14 residues. The germline CDR1 and CDR2 sequences are SQVTM and ANQGSEA. The CDR3 nucleotides read TGCAGCGTTACCTCCCTCCGGTACAACGATGGCTACACCTTC. This gives the protein CSVTSLRYNDGYTF.

This clone has ten or more counts. The V and J genes are TRBV11-2 and TRBJ2-1; D is undetermined. The CDR3 is 15 amino acids. CDR1 SGHAT and CDR2 FQNNGV come from the germline V gene. Trimming left V 2 bases short and J 6 bases short, with 14 bases between. The CDR3 reads CASSLLLIGLNEQFF. CDR3 in DNA: TGTGCCAGCAGCTTACTCTTGATAGGGCTCAATGAGCAGTTCTTC.

This clone was seen only a few times. This may be a read error, as it is one base from a much larger clone. The sample carries other DNA sequences with the same CDR3. The J gene is TRBJ2-2, the V gene TRBV4-2, with 7 bases identical to TRBD2. The CDR3 runs to 18 residues. V lost 0 bases, J lost 5 bases, and 12 bases stayed unmatched. Per germline, CDR1 LGHNA and CDR2 YNFKEQ. Written as DNA, the CDR3 is TGTGCCAGCAGCCAAGAGCATACTGGGAGGGCTAGGACCGGGGAGCTGTTTTTT. Translating it yields CASSQEHTGRARTGELFF.

This sequence joins TRBV5-6 and TRBJ2-3, with D possibly being TRBD1 (6 bases). The V end lost 4 bases, the J end lost 0 bases, and 12 bases lay between the germline ends. Germline values: CDR1 SGHDT, CDR2 YYEEEE. The CDR3 has 15 residues. The CDR3 here is CASSPSTGSTDTQYF. The CDR3 DNA reads TGTGCCAGCAGCCCGTCGACAGGAAGCACAGATACGCAGTATTTT.

This clone appeared once. The rearrangement links TRBV4-2 to TRBJ2-1; D remains unclear. The CDR3 is made up of 15 amino acids. Per the germline V gene, CDR1 is LGHNA and CDR2 is YNFKEQ. V lost 3 bases and J lost 5, with 14 bases in between. Written as DNA, the CDR3 is TGTGCCAGCAGCCAGTCACGGGTCCAGAACAATGAGCAGTTCTTC. Amino acid sequence: CASSQSRVQNNEQFF.

The gene calls are TRBV30 and TRBJ2-2, with 7 positions matching TRBD2. The CDR3 sequence is 14 residues long. From germline, CDR1 is GTSNPN and CDR2 SVGIG (reference sequence). Trimming removed 3 bases from V and 6 bases from J; junction bases left unmatched: 7. Here the CDR3 reads CAWRRTSRSGELFF. As DNA, the CDR3 is TGTGCCTGGAGGAGGACTAGTAGGTCCGGGGAGCTGTTTTTT.

The chain uses TRBV28 and TRBJ2-7; no clear D gene. Between the trimmed V and J ends, which lost 4 bases and 2 bases, there was a span of 18 bases. The CDR3 loop spans 16 amino acids. Germline CDR1 reads MDHEN; CDR2 reads SYDVKM. In nucleotides, the CDR3 is TGTGCCAGCAGTTCCTCCTTTATGGGGAACCCCTACGAGCAGTACTTC. Its translation: CASSSSFMGNPYEQYF. Variable domain in full (rest from reference TRBV28 and TRBJ2-7): DVKVTQSSRYLVKRTGEKVFLECVQDMDHENMFWYRQDPGLGLRLIYFSYDVKMKEKGDIPEGYSVSREKKERFSLILESASTNQTSMYLCASSSSFMGNPYEQYFGPGTRLTVT.

To note about this clone: A far larger clone is a single base away, which makes a read error likely. Other DNA sequences from this sample encode an identical CDR3 as well. This sequence joins TRBV6-1 and TRBJ2-7; D not certain. Trimming removed 6 bases at V and 3 bases at J, with 12 bases between. The CDR3 consists of 13 residues. Germline CDR1 MNHNS, CDR2 SASEGT. CDR3 sequence: CASRSLGDYEQYF. The CDR3 coding sequence is TGTGCCAGCAGAAGCCTTGGGGACTACGAGCAGTACTTC.